This T cell receptor (beta chain) comes out of a study of cytomegalovirus exposure and HLA in healthy donors. V shed 4 bases and J 0 bases; nucleotides not matched to a gene: 18. This CDR3 has 20 amino acids. Germline V gives CDR1 MDHEN, CDR2 SYDVKM. In the PCR, 60 Vbeta and 13 Jbeta primers were used. Only in-frame clones appear in the TCRdb table, and some are missing; sequencing was by immunoSEQ multiplex PCR. Of about 100,000 clones listed, roughly 82% are singletons. The chain joins TRBV28 to TRBJ2-3; TRBD2 agrees at 8 bases. The sample was PBMCs. This sequence originates from a male donor in good health and CMV-seronegative. The CDR3 DNA is TGTGCCAGCAGTTCCTCCCCACCGCGGGAGGATTCCTATAGCACAGATACGCAGTATTTT. It specifies CASSSSPPREDSYSTDTQYF.